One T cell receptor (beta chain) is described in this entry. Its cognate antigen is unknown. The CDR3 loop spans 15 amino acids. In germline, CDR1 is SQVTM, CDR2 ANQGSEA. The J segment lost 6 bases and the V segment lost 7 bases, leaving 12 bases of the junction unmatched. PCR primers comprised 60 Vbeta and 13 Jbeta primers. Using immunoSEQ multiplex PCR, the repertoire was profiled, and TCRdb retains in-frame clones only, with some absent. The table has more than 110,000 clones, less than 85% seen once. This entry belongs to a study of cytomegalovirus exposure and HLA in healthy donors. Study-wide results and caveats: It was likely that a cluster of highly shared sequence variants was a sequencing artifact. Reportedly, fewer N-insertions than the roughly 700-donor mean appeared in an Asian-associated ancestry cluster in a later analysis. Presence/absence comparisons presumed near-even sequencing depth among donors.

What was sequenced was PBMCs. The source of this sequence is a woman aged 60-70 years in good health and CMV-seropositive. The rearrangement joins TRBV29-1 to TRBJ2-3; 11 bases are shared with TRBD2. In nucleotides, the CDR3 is TGCAGCGGGACCATAGGGACTAGCGGAGTGGATACGCAGTATTTT. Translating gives CSGTIGTSGVDTQYF.